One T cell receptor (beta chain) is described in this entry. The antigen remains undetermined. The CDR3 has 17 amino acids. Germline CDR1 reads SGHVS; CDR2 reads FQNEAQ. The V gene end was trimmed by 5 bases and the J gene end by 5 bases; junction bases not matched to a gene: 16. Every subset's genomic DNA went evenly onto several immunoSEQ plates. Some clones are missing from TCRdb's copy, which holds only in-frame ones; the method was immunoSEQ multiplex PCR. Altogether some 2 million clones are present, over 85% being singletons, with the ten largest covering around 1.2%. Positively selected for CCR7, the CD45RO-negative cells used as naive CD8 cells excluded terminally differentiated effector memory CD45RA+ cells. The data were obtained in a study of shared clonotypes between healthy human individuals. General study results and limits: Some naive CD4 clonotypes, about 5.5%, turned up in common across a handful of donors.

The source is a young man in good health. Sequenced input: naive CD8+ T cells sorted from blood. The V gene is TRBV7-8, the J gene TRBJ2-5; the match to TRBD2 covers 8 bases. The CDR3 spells CASSPPPLAGQSETQYF. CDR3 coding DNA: TGTGCCAGCAGCCCACCCCCCTTAGCGGGGCAGTCGGAGACCCAGTACTTC.